One and the same sample provided the 27 T cell receptor beta chains below, sequenced in a study of OX40 agonist ivuxolimab in advanced cancers. The repertoire was sequenced with immunoSEQ multiplex PCR; TCRdb's copy has only in-frame clones and lacks some. The sample has fewer than 40,000 clones, more than 70% seen once; the top ten hold 36%. The sample here was CD4+ or CD8+ T cells sorted from blood, taken in a trial of the OX40 agonist ivuxolimab. The source is an adult with an advanced solid tumor such as melanoma, head and neck, liver or kidney cancer.

This rearrangement joins TRBV5-1 to TRBJ2-3; D might be TRBD1 or TRBD2, each matching 5 bases. In germline, CDR1 is SGHRS, CDR2 YFSETQ. CDR3 size: 14 residues. V was pared by 4 bases and J by 3 bases, with 12 bases between. CDR3 protein: CASSLAGATDTQYF. The DNA of the CDR3 is TGCGCCAGCAGCCTCGCCGGGGCAACAGATACGCAGTATTTT.

This chain connects TRBV6-5 to TRBJ1-6, with 9 positions matching TRBD1. The V gene end was trimmed by 2 bases and the J gene end by 7 bases; junction bases not matched to a gene: 0. Germline values: CDR1 MNHEY, CDR2 SVGAGI. The CDR3 has 14 amino acids. CDR3 DNA: TGTGCCAGCAGTTACGGACAGGGGAATTCACCCCTCCACTTT. It codes for CASSYGQGNSPLHF.

The rearrangement links TRBV5-1 to TRBJ2-1, with unresolved D. The germline gives CDR1 SGHRS, CDR2 YFSETQ. The CDR3 extends over 13 amino acids. The V gene lost 2 bases and the J gene lost 6 bases, with 9 bases spanning the gap. DNA for the CDR3: TGCGCCAGCAGCTTTACATCCCCCAATGAGCAGTTCTTC. It translates to CASSFTSPNEQFF.

The chain joins TRBV5-6 to TRBJ1-6, with 8 bases matching TRBD1. Germline CDR1 and CDR2: SGHDT and YYEEEE. The CDR3 is 17 amino acids. With 4 bases clipped from V and 8 bases from J, the junction kept 14 bases outside the gene matches. The CDR3 sequence is CASSPTPRGRLYSPLHF. The CDR3, as DNA: TGTGCCAGCAGCCCCACACCCAGGGGGCGCTTATATTCACCCCTCCACTTT.

This rearrangement joins TRBV29-1 to TRBJ2-1, with D uncertain. V lost 7 bases to trimming and J lost 9 bases, with 19 bases between them. CDR1 is SQVTM and CDR2 is ANQGSEA in the germline V gene. The CDR3 loop spans 13 amino acids. The CDR3 DNA reads as TGCAGCGCCGAACGGACCGATGGGATTGAGCAGTTCTTC. It yields the protein CSAERTDGIEQFF.

The chain links TRBV18 to TRBJ2-7; D unresolved. Trimming pared 3 bases from V and 7 bases from J, leaving 16 bases between. The CDR3 is 14 residues long. Germline V gene sequence: CDR1 KGHSH, CDR2 LQKENI. In DNA form, the CDR3 reads TGTGCCAGCTCACCCCCCCCGGCCCCGGGTGAGCAGTACTTC. This encodes CASSPPPAPGEQYF.

The chain has TRBV19 and TRBJ1-1; perhaps TRBD1 as D (5 bases). This CDR3 is 14 amino acids long. Germline assignment: CDR1 LNHDA and CDR2 SQIVND (reference sequence). V was shortened by 3 bases and J by 5 bases, with 13 bases between the two germline ends. In nucleotides, the CDR3 is TGTGCCAGTAGTATCGGGGGACTCGGGACTGAAGCTTTCTTT. It specifies CASSIGGLGTEAFF. Looking up the rest from reference TRBV19 and TRBJ1-1 gives the full variable domain: DGGITQSPKYLFRKEGQNVTLSCEQNLNHDAMYWYRQDPGQGLRLIYYSQIVNDFQKGDIAEGYSVSREKKESFPLTVTSAQKNPTAFYLCASSIGGLGTEAFFGQGTRLTVV.

The CDR3 reads CASSLEQLAGGPGYEQYF. The CDR3 region has the DNA TGTGCCAGCAGCTTAGAGCAGCTAGCGGGAGGGCCTGGATACGAGCAGTACTTC. This chain joins TRBV7-6 and TRBJ2-7; 12 bases match TRBD2. V trimming: 1 base; J trimming: 4 bases; junction bases outside the gene matches: 11. The length of the CDR3 is 18 residues. Looked up from germline, CDR1 is SGHVS and CDR2 is FNYEAQ.

The chain links TRBV27 to TRBJ2-1, with D unclear. CDR1 is MNHEY and CDR2 is SMNVEV in the germline V gene (reference sequence). V lost 8 bases and J lost 5, with 7 bases in between. This CDR3 comprises 11 residues. CDR3 coding DNA: TGTGCCAGCTTGGGGAACAATGAGCAGTTCTTC. It is translated as CASLGNNEQFF.

This chain links TRBV6-5 with TRBJ2-5; D tentatively fits TRBD1 or TRBD2 (5 bases each). Germline CDR1 is MNHEY and CDR2 is SVGAGI. The V and J ends lost 0 bases and 0 bases respectively, with 8 bases between them. This CDR3 is built from 15 residues. The CDR3 sequence: CASSYSRDDQETQYF. CDR3 coding DNA: TGTGCCAGCAGTTACTCGAGGGACGACCAAGAGACCCAGTACTTC.

The chain has TRBV7-9 and TRBJ2-1, with D possibly being TRBD2 (5 bases). The germline V gene has CDR1 SEHNR and CDR2 FQNEAQ (reference sequence). This CDR3 spans 13 amino acids. V was shortened by 5 bases and J by 9 bases, with 14 bases between the two germline ends. In nucleotides, the CDR3 is TGTGCCAGCAGCGGGGAGATTGTAGTTGAGCAGTTCTTC. It is translated as CASSGEIVVEQFF. Filled out from reference TRBV7-9 and TRBJ2-1, the complete variable domain reads DTGVSQNPRHKITKRGQNVTFRCDPISEHNRLYWYRQTLGQGPEFLTYFQNEAQLEKSRLLSDRFSAERPKGSFSTLEIQRTEQGDSAMYLCASSGEIVVEQFFGPGTRLTVL.

This clone came up once. The gene calls are TRBV19 and TRBJ1-5, with D maybe TRBD1 (6 bases). The length of the CDR3 is 16 residues. V was shortened by 6 bases and J by 1 base, with 16 bases between the two germline ends. CDR1 is LNHDA, CDR2 SQIVND, per germline (reference sequence). The CDR3 DNA follows: TGTGCCAGTAGAGTGGGGGGGCTGGCGAGCAATCAGCCCCAGCATTTT. Translation gives CASRVGGLASNQPQHF. Looking up the rest from reference TRBV19 and TRBJ1-5 gives the full variable domain: DGGITQSPKYLFRKEGQNVTLSCEQNLNHDAMYWYRQDPGQGLRLIYYSQIVNDFQKGDIAEGYSVSREKKESFPLTVTSAQKNPTAFYLCASRVGGLASNQPQHFGDGTRLSIL.

The chain couples TRBV19 to TRBJ1-5; no reliable D call. In germline, CDR1 is LNHDA, CDR2 SQIVND (reference sequence). The V gene lost 0 bases and the J gene lost 1 base, with 7 bases spanning the gap. CDR3 length: 15 residues. The CDR3 DNA reads TGTGCCAGTAGTATAGATTACGGAAGCAATCAGCCCCAGCATTTT. Protein: CASSIDYGSNQPQHF.

J is TRBJ1-1 and V is TRBV4-1, with 8 positions matching TRBD1. Per germline, CDR1 MGHRA and CDR2 YSYEKL. The CDR3 totals 15 residues. The trim removed 3 bases at V and 6 bases at J, leaving 9 bases unmatched. CDR3 in amino acids: CASSQEDRAGAEAFF. CDR3 nucleotide sequence: TGCGCCAGCAGCCAGGAGGACAGGGCAGGAGCTGAAGCTTTCTTT.

The chain combines TRBV5-6 with TRBJ2-1; no clear D. V shed 4 bases and J shed 0 bases, with 5 bases lying between them. Germline V gene lookup returns CDR1 SGHDT and CDR2 YYEEEE. The CDR3 is 13 amino acids. In DNA form, the CDR3 reads TGTGCCAGCAGCCCGAGCTCCTACAATGAGCAGTTCTTC. This translates into CASSPSSYNEQFF.

The genes are TRBV4-2 and TRBJ2-1; no clear D. The CDR3 totals 15 residues. The V gene's germline CDR1 is LGHNA and CDR2 YNFKEQ. Deletions cut 0 bases from V and 8 bases from J, with 14 bases between. This chain's CDR3 is CASSQEMAMADEQFF. Here the CDR3 DNA reads TGTGCCAGCAGCCAAGAGATGGCCATGGCCGATGAGCAGTTCTTC.

This clone is medium-sized (0.01 to 0.1%) by share. V and J are TRBV2 and TRBJ1-5; D unclear. Per the germline V gene, CDR1 is SNHLY and CDR2 is FYNNEI. The CDR3 is made up of 15 amino acids. V lost 8 bases and J lost 0, with 14 bases in between. This chain's CDR3 is CASSRSQYSNQPQHF. In DNA, the CDR3 is TGTGCCAGCTCCCGGTCGCAATATAGCAATCAGCCCCAGCATTTT.

Concerning this clone: This is likely an artifact of a read error, given a far larger clone one base away. The rearrangement joins TRBV7-4 to TRBJ2-7; 7 bases agree with TRBD2. This CDR3 contains 15 residues. Germline V gene lookup returns CDR1 SGHVT and CDR2 SQSDAQ. CDR3 sequence: CASSTDGRNSYEQCF. The CDR3 region has the DNA TGTGCCAGCAGCACCGACGGGAGGAACTCCTACGAGCAGTGCTTC.

The V and J genes are TRBV30 and TRBJ1-1; D possibly corresponds to TRBD1 (6 bases). CDR1 GTSNPN and CDR2 SVGIG come from the germline V gene (reference sequence). The CDR3 is made up of 19 amino acids. Trimming pared 1 base from V and 0 bases from J, leaving 24 bases between. The CDR3 is CAWSGLWQGRGIMNTEAFF. In DNA, the CDR3 is TGTGCCTGGAGTGGTCTTTGGCAGGGGAGAGGGATCATGAACACTGAAGCTTTCTTT.

The V and J genes are TRBV19 and TRBJ1-5; 7 nucleotides agree with TRBD1. Germline CDR1 and CDR2: LNHDA and SQIVND (reference sequence). This CDR3 is built from 18 residues. V shed 7 bases and J 0 bases; nucleotides not matched to a gene: 15. This chain's CDR3 is CASNGGMGTVYSNQPQHF. CDR3 sequence (DNA): TGTGCCAGTAATGGGGGGATGGGGACAGTCTATAGCAATCAGCCCCAGCATTTT.

A single count supports this clone. The V and J genes are TRBV29-1 and TRBJ2-1; 9 nucleotides align to TRBD2. V shed 7 bases, J shed 6 bases, and the junction held 10 bases outside the gene matches. Germline loops: CDR1 SQVTM, CDR2 ANQGSEA. This CDR3 region has 14 residues. CDR3 in amino acids: CSALPTSGLNEQFF. The CDR3 nucleotides are TGCAGCGCTCTCCCGACTAGCGGTCTCAATGAGCAGTTCTTC.

The chain links TRBV19 to TRBJ1-3; D possibly corresponds to TRBD1 (6 bases). Per germline, CDR1 LNHDA and CDR2 SQIVND (reference sequence). There are 13 residues in the CDR3. The ends were cut back, 7 bases at V and 0 bases at J, with 7 bases in the middle. CDR3 nucleotides: TGTGCCAGTAAGGACAGCTCTGGAAACACCATATATTTT. Translated, it gives CASKDSSGNTIYF.

The CDR3 loop is CASSEGWNTEAFF. In nucleotides, the CDR3 is TGTGCCAGCAGTGAAGGGTGGAACACTGAAGCTTTCTTT. The chain has TRBV2 and TRBJ1-1; no clear D. Germline loops: CDR1 SNHLY, CDR2 FYNNEI. V was pared by 1 base and J by 1 base, with 4 bases between. The CDR3 has 13 residues.

The rearrangement links TRBV7-9 to TRBJ2-7; D is unresolved. V lost 5 bases to trimming and J lost 6 bases, with 14 bases between them. The CDR3 has 13 residues. CDR1 is SEHNR and CDR2 is FQNEAQ in the germline V gene (reference sequence). In nucleotides, the CDR3 is TGTGCCAGCAGCCGATCCGGGTCTGGCGAGCAGTACTTC. Translating gives CASSRSGSGEQYF.

The V and J genes are TRBV4-1 and TRBJ2-1, with D unclear. The V end was cut by 3 bases, the J end by 0 bases, with 12 bases between. The CDR3 loop spans 16 amino acids. Per germline, CDR1 MGHRA and CDR2 YSYEKL. In DNA form, the CDR3 reads TGCGCCAGCAGCCACCCAGATGATTACTCCTACAATGAGCAGTTCTTC. Its translation: CASSHPDDYSYNEQFF.

In its sample, this clone ranks as medium-sized. The chain joins TRBV12-5 to TRBJ1-1; 8 bases map to TRBD1. Germline CDR1 reads LGHNT; CDR2 reads FRNRAP. V was pared by 2 bases and J by 6 bases, with 5 bases of the junction left unmatched. The CDR3 has 14 residues. CDR3 DNA: TGTGCTAGTGGTTTGTCAGGGGGCATGGCTGAAGCTTTCTTT. Its translation: CASGLSGGMAEAFF. Full variable domain (outside the CDR3, taken from reference TRBV12-5 and TRBJ1-1): DARVTQTPRHKVTEMGQEVTMRCQPILGHNTVFWYRQTMMQGLELLAYFRNRAPLDDSGMPKDRFSAEMPDATLATLKIQPSEPRDSAVYFCASGLSGGMAEAFFGQGTRLTVV.

This clone has just a few counts. The chain is built from TRBV6-5 and TRBJ2-3, with D perhaps TRBD1 or TRBD2 (5 bases each). V dropped 8 bases and J dropped 5 bases, with 17 bases sitting between them. The CDR3 runs 14 residues. CDR1 is MNHEY, CDR2 SVGAGI, per germline. CDR3 loop: CASESGALGDTQYF. The CDR3 nucleotides are TGTGCCAGCGAATCCGGGGCGCTTGGAGATACGCAGTATTTT.